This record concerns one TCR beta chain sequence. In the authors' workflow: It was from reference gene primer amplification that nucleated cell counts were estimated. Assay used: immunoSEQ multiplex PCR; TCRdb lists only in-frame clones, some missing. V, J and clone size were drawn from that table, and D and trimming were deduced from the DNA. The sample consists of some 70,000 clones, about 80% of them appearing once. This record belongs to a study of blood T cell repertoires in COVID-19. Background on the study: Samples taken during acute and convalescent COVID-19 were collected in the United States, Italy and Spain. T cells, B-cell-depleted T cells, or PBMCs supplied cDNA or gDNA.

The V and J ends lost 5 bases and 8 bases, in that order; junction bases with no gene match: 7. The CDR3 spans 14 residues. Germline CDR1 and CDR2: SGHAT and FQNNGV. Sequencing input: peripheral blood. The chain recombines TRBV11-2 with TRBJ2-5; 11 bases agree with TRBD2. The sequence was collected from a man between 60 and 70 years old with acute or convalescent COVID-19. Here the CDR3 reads CASSPTSGGFTQYF. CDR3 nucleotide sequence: TGTGCCAGCAGCCCCACTAGCGGGGGCTTTACCCAGTACTTC.